Listed here are 29 T cell receptor beta chains from one sample, sequenced in a study of regulatory T cells in long-lasting Graves disease. Time point denoted: persistent/refractory GD, antithyroid drugs over 5 years with positive TRAb. There was RNA extracted from PBMCs, and the TCR library was made from it. Arm-PCR of CDR3 regions and iRepertoire HTBI primers were the basis on which TCR beta libraries were built. TCRdb re-derived calls from the multiplex PCR reads in MiXCR, one entry per CDR3 protein. The sample records 400,000 to 500,000 distinct CDR3 sequences, around 21% being singletons. Specimen: peripheral blood mononuclear cells (PBMCs), collected when the disease was refractory, from a patient treated with antithyroid drugs. These receptors all come from a female donor with Graves disease.

V gene TRBV5-1 combines with J gene TRBJ2-7; no reliable D call. CDR3 length: 13 residues. V dropped 3 bases and J dropped 7 bases, with 14 bases sitting between them. Germline V gives CDR1 SGHRS, CDR2 YFSETQ. The CDR3: CASSWNLNGEQYF. In DNA form, the CDR3 reads TGCGCCAGCAGCTGGAACTTGAACGGGGAGCAGTACTTC.

V and J are TRBV6-5 and TRBJ2-7; D may be TRBD1 (6 bases). The CDR3 spans 19 residues. In germline, CDR1 is MNHEY, CDR2 SVGAGI. Trimming took 0 bases from V and 2 from J, leaving 23 bases between them. DNA for the CDR3: TGTGCCAGCAGTTACTCAGTATTAGGCACAGGGAGAGGGACCTACGAGCAGTACTTC. It specifies CASSYSVLGTGRGTYEQYF.

The chain couples TRBV20-1 to TRBJ2-7; D gene unclear. V was shortened by 6 bases and J by 0 bases, with 15 bases between the two germline ends. CDR3 length equals 14 residues. Germline V gene lookup returns CDR1 DFQATT and CDR2 SNEGSKA (reference sequence). CDR3 DNA: TGCAGTGCCTCGTGGAGCAGGAGCTCCTACGAGCAGTACTTC. Amino acids: CSASWSRSSYEQYF.

In its sample, this clonotype was seen many times. The rearrangement joins TRBV4-1 to TRBJ2-7, with D perhaps matching TRBD1 (5 bases). The germline V gene encodes CDR1 MGHRA and CDR2 YSYEKL. V lost 4 bases and J 2 bases, leaving 12 bases between the germline ends. The CDR3 covers 14 residues. CDR3 nucleotides: TGCGCCAGCAGCCCGCCGACAGCACCCTACGAGCAGTACTTC. Translated, it gives CASSPPTAPYEQYF.

In this sample, this clonotype turned up once. The J gene is TRBJ2-7, the V gene TRBV9; TRBD2 matches at 9 bases. The CDR3 has 19 residues. Unmatched junction bases numbered 14, after V lost 0 bases and J lost 1 base. The germline gives CDR1 SGDLS, CDR2 YYNGEE. CDR3 sequence: CASSVATGTSRGVSYEQYF. CDR3 coding DNA: TGTGCCAGCAGCGTAGCTACTGGGACTAGCAGGGGCGTTTCCTACGAGCAGTACTTC.

This clonotype was observed at least ten times. This sequence joins TRBV20-1 and TRBJ1-1; the D gene is possibly TRBD1 (6 bases). Germline V CDR1 and CDR2: DFQATT, SNEGSKA (reference sequence). This CDR3 is built from 13 residues. V was pared by 7 bases and J by 1 base, with 13 bases between. The CDR3 protein is CSVVGQPNTEAFF. In nucleotides, the CDR3 is TGCAGTGTCGTGGGACAACCGAACACTGAAGCTTTCTTT.

This clonotype was observed a single time. The chain recombines TRBV7-3 with TRBJ2-1, with 10 bases that match TRBD2. The V segment lost 1 base and the J segment 12 bases; nucleotides outside the gene matches: 12. Germline loops: CDR1 SGHTA, CDR2 FQGTGA. This CDR3 region has 16 residues. The DNA of the CDR3 is TGTGCCAGCAGCTTAAGCCCGGGACTAGCGACATACGGGCAGTTCTTC. It is translated as CASSLSPGLATYGQFF.

This clonotype came up many times. This chain joins TRBV5-1 and TRBJ1-1; D is perhaps TRBD1 (5 bases). Germline values: CDR1 SGHRS, CDR2 YFSETQ. The CDR3 spans 14 residues. V was cut by 0 bases and J by 5 bases, with 11 bases left in between. The CDR3 spells CASSLGGTGTEAFF. The CDR3, as DNA: TGCGCCAGCAGCTTGGGGGGGACGGGGACTGAAGCTTTCTTT.

This clonotype was observed many times. The rearrangement joins TRBV27 to TRBJ2-7; possibly TRBD1 for D (5 bases). Germline assignment: CDR1 MNHEY and CDR2 SMNVEV (reference sequence). This CDR3 is 14 amino acids long. With 1 base removed from V and 2 bases from J, the gap between germline ends came to 9 bases. The CDR3: CASSLLQGTYEQYF. CDR3 in DNA: TGTGCCAGCAGTTTATTGCAGGGCACCTACGAGCAGTACTTC.

At least ten counts were recorded for this clonotype. J is TRBJ2-2 and V is TRBV24-1; TRBD1 or TRBD2 may be the D gene (5 bases each). Germline V gene sequence: CDR1 KGHDR, CDR2 SFDVKD. Trimming pared 4 bases from V and 2 bases from J, leaving 19 bases between. This CDR3 region has 18 residues. Written as DNA, the CDR3 is TGTGCCACCAGTGAGTCGGGCAGGGAGAGTTTAAACACCGGGGAGCTGTTTTTT. This encodes CATSESGRESLNTGELFF.

This clonotype occurred many times. The chain recombines TRBV28 with TRBJ1-2; 7 bases map to TRBD1. CDR1 MDHEN and CDR2 SYDVKM come from the germline V gene. The CDR3 totals 12 residues. V trimming: 10 bases; J trimming: 8 bases; junction bases outside the gene matches: 10. CDR3 protein: CATSDRVGGYTF. In DNA, the CDR3 is TGTGCCACCAGCGACAGGGTGGGCGGCTACACCTTC.

This chain joins TRBV7-8 and TRBJ2-1, with 11 bases lining up with TRBD2. Germline lookup yields CDR1 SGHVS and CDR2 FQNEAQ. V shed 6 bases, J shed 4 bases, and the junction held 5 bases outside the gene matches. This CDR3 is built from 15 residues. Here the CDR3 reads CASRLIAGGYNEQFF. As DNA, the CDR3 is TGTGCCAGCAGACTTATAGCGGGAGGGTACAATGAGCAGTTCTTC.

This clonotype was seen only a few times. The chain links TRBV7-2 to TRBJ1-1; 10 bases map to TRBD1. Per germline, CDR1 SGHTA and CDR2 FQGNSA. The CDR3 has 18 residues. J lost 0 bases, V lost 6 bases, and 13 bases had no gene match. CDR3 in amino acids: CASRGKTGGSFMNTEAFF. CDR3 sequence (DNA): TGTGCCAGCAGGGGAAAGACAGGGGGCTCGTTCATGAACACTGAAGCTTTCTTT.

This clonotype was counted only a few times. CDR3 DNA: TGTGCCAGCGGGATAGGGGCCGAGCAGTACTTC. This sequence encodes CASGIGAEQYF. This sequence joins TRBV6-1 and TRBJ2-7, with a possible D match to TRBD1 (5 bases). Trimming took 8 bases from V and 6 from J, leaving 11 bases between them. This CDR3 has 11 amino acids. The germline CDR1 and CDR2 sequences are MNHNS and SASEGT.

This clonotype was found a few times. V and J are TRBV5-1 and TRBJ1-1; D remains unclear. The CDR3 has 13 residues. The V and J ends lost 4 bases and 3 bases respectively, with 10 bases between them. The germline V gene encodes CDR1 SGHRS and CDR2 YFSETQ. The CDR3 DNA reads TGCGCCAGCAGCGTGGCGAAGGACACTGAAGCTTTCTTT. This gives the protein CASSVAKDTEAFF. The full variable domain, in which reference TRBV5-1 and TRBJ1-1 provide the parts outside the CDR3, is KAGVTQTPRYLIKTRGQQVTLSCSPISGHRSVSWYQQTPGQGLQFLFEYFSETQRNKGNFPGRFSGRQFSNSRSEMNVSTLELGDSALYLCASSVAKDTEAFFGQGTRLTVV.

V is TRBV6-1 and J is TRBJ2-7; D perhaps matches TRBD1 (5 bases). The CDR3 sequence is 13 residues long. The V gene lost 6 bases and the J gene lost 5 bases, with 14 bases spanning the gap. The germline CDR1 and CDR2 sequences are MNHNS and SASEGT. Here the CDR3 reads CASSDSTANEQYF. The DNA for the CDR3 is TGTGCCAGCAGCGACAGTACGGCGAACGAGCAGTACTTC.

This clonotype has a handful of counts. The chain links TRBV7-9 to TRBJ1-1; no clear D gene. Trimming stripped 4 bases from V and 8 bases from J, with 5 bases between. Germline V gene sequence: CDR1 SEHNR, CDR2 FQNEAQ (reference sequence). This CDR3 region has 10 residues. DNA for the CDR3: TGTGCCAGCAGCTCAGGAGAAGCTTTCTTT. Protein: CASSSGEAFF.

This chain uses TRBV3-1 with TRBJ2-7, with D perhaps matching TRBD2 (6 bases). Germline V gene data show CDR1 as LGHDT and CDR2 as YNNKEL (reference sequence). The length of the CDR3 is 15 residues. The ends were cut back, 1 base at V and 0 bases at J, with 10 bases in the middle. The CDR3 loop is CASSQGGVRSYEQYF. Here the CDR3 DNA reads TGTGCCAGCAGCCAAGGGGGGGTGCGCTCCTACGAGCAGTACTTC.

A few counts support this clonotype. The chain recombines TRBV19 with TRBJ2-2; 7 nucleotides line up with TRBD1. CDR1 LNHDA and CDR2 SQIVND come from the germline V gene (reference sequence). J lost 6 bases, V lost 3 bases, and 4 bases had no gene match. The CDR3 is 14 amino acids. CDR3 nucleotide sequence: TGTGCCAGTAGTATTGGACAGGTGGCCGGGGAGCTGTTTTTT. It translates to CASSIGQVAGELFF.

Many counts were recorded for this clonotype. The chain links TRBV30 to TRBJ1-6; 8 nucleotides agree with TRBD1. CDR3 size: 16 residues. J gave up 8 bases and V 3 bases, and 12 bases lay outside the gene matches. Germline CDR1 GTSNPN, CDR2 SVGIG (reference sequence). The CDR3 coding sequence is TGTGCCTGGAGATTCACCCAGGGGGCGTGGGATTCACCCCTCCACTTT. It yields the protein CAWRFTQGAWDSPLHF.

This clonotype was detected many times. The chain uses TRBV11-2 and TRBJ2-7; 7 bases line up with TRBD1. Germline CDR1 is SGHAT and CDR2 is FQNNGV. The CDR3 sequence is 18 residues long. V lost 3 bases, J lost 2 bases, and 16 bases stayed unmatched. CDR3 DNA: TGTGCCAGCAGCTTGTTTAGGATAGGGGGCTGGAGGCCCTACGAGCAGTACTTC. It yields the protein CASSLFRIGGWRPYEQYF.

This clonotype has at least ten counts. The V gene is TRBV27, the J gene TRBJ2-7, with a tentative D call TRBD1 (5 bases). The CDR3 has 14 amino acids. The V end was cut by 5 bases, the J end by 3 bases, with 14 bases between. CDR1 and CDR2 from the germline V gene are MNHEY and SMNVEV (reference sequence). CDR3 DNA: TGTGCCAGCAGTCCGTATAACAGGTTCTACGAGCAGTACTTC. It encodes CASSPYNRFYEQYF.

The chain joins TRBV10-3 to TRBJ1-1; D is ambiguous. V lost 6 bases and J 0 bases, leaving 20 bases between the germline ends. The germline gives CDR1 ENHRY, CDR2 SYGVKD. The CDR3 has 17 amino acids. The CDR3 sequence is CAIRVVLFMNLNTEAFF. CDR3 in DNA: TGTGCCATCAGAGTAGTCCTTTTTATGAACCTGAACACTGAAGCTTTCTTT.

The rearrangement joins TRBV28 to TRBJ2-4; D perhaps matches TRBD1 (6 bases). This CDR3 has 17 amino acids. From germline, CDR1 is MDHEN and CDR2 SYDVKM. The V end was cut by 5 bases, the J end by 1 base, with 18 bases between. DNA for the CDR3: TGTGCCAGCAGTCAGATCGACAGGCTCTGGGCCAAAAACATTCAGTACTTC. Protein product: CASSQIDRLWAKNIQYF.

The J gene is TRBJ2-3, the V gene TRBV3-1; no firm D call. The length of the CDR3 is 14 residues. The germline gives CDR1 LGHDT, CDR2 YNNKEL (reference sequence). The germline V and J ends were trimmed by 4 bases and 1 base, with 9 bases remaining between them. The CDR3 bases are TGTGCCAGCAGCCCCTGGGATGGCACAGATACGCAGTATTTT. It translates to CASSPWDGTDTQYF.

This clonotype appeared many times. The V gene is TRBV28, the J gene TRBJ2-7; 7 positions match TRBD1. V lost 5 bases, J lost 4 bases, and 5 bases stayed unmatched. The CDR3 extends over 13 amino acids. Germline CDR1 MDHEN, CDR2 SYDVKM. CDR3 residues: CASSQGVAYEQYF. Here the CDR3 DNA reads TGTGCCAGCAGTCAGGGGGTGGCGTACGAGCAGTACTTC.

The gene calls are TRBV6-1 and TRBJ2-3, with D possibly being TRBD2 (5 bases). Deletions cut 11 bases from V and 0 bases from J, with 18 bases between. The CDR3 length is 15 residues. Germline assignment: CDR1 MNHNS and CDR2 SASEGT. The CDR3 here is CAHGGRVSSTDTQYF. The CDR3 coding sequence is TGTGCCCACGGTGGGCGGGTCTCTAGCACAGATACGCAGTATTTT.

In this sample, this clonotype turned up many times. The chain combines TRBV9 with TRBJ2-5; D gene uncertain. The germline CDR1 and CDR2 sequences are SGDLS and YYNGEE. This CDR3 is built from 13 residues. V shed 3 bases and J shed 7 bases, with 13 bases lying between them. CDR3 region: CASSAGSSVTQYF. The CDR3 DNA is TGTGCCAGCAGCGCCGGATCCTCAGTGACCCAGTACTTC.

The V gene is TRBV28, the J gene TRBJ2-3; 8 nucleotides line up with TRBD1. Trimming removed 8 bases from V and 2 bases from J; junction bases left unmatched: 3. This CDR3 has 13 residues. Germline V lookup: CDR1 MDHEN, CDR2 SYDVKM. The CDR3 DNA sequence: TGTGCCAGCCGGGACAGGAACACAGATACGCAGTATTTT. Its translation: CASRDRNTDTQYF.